What follows describes a single T cell receptor (beta chain). Original analysis: From reference gene primer amplification, estimates of nucleated cell counts were derived. Method: immunoSEQ multiplex PCR; TCRdb's copy keeps in-frame clones and lacks some. V and J calls and clone size are copied from that table; D and trimming were computed from the DNA. The repertoire holds 150,000 to 200,000 clones, with around 86% as singletons. Germline V gives CDR1 SGDLS, CDR2 YYNGEE. The CDR3 totals 16 residues. The trim removed 4 bases at V and 3 bases at J, leaving 10 bases unmatched. This specimen comes from a study of blood T cell repertoires in COVID-19. Study-level information: The United States, Italy and Spain were the sources of the acute and convalescent COVID-19 samples.

This TCR derives from a woman of 80 years or more in a cohort sampled during active or convalescent COVID-19. Sample: peripheral blood. The V call is TRBV9, the J call TRBJ1-1; 9 bases match TRBD1. In DNA, the CDR3 is TGTGCCAGCAGCACCGGGGACAGGGACCTTTACACTGAAGCTTTCTTT. Its protein is CASSTGDRDLYTEAFF.